These 26 T cell receptor beta chains share one sample of origin, sequenced in a study of blood T cell repertoires in COVID-19. Libraries were prepared by immunoSEQ multiplex PCR; TCRdb keeps only in-frame clonotypes and omits some of them. There are around 160,000 clones in the sample; around 85% occur only once, and approximately 11% lies in the top ten. What was sequenced was peripheral blood. These receptor sequences come from a man aged 55 to 70 with active or convalescent COVID-19.

V is TRBV4-2 and J is TRBJ2-1, with TRBD2 matching 13 bases. Germline values: CDR1 LGHNA, CDR2 YNFKEQ. The CDR3 length is 15 residues. The J segment lost 6 bases and the V segment lost 5 bases, leaving 4 bases of the junction unmatched. This CDR3 is CASSEGLAGANEQFF. The CDR3 bases are TGTGCCAGCAGCGAAGGACTAGCGGGAGCCAATGAGCAGTTCTTC.

The CDR3, as DNA: TGTGCCAGCAGCTTCCCATGGGGCGATCAGAACACTGAAGCTTTCTTT. Protein product: CASSFPWGDQNTEAFF. The rearrangement links TRBV7-9 to TRBJ1-1; a weak D match, TRBD1 (5 bases). This CDR3 has 16 amino acids. Germline V gene sequence: CDR1 SEHNR, CDR2 FQNEAQ (reference sequence). Deletions cut 3 bases from V and 1 base from J, with 15 bases between.

This chain connects TRBV7-2 to TRBJ1-5, with D maybe TRBD1 (5 bases). Germline CDR1 reads SGHTA; CDR2 reads FQGNSA. The CDR3 spans 15 residues. V was shortened by 4 bases and J by 3 bases, with 13 bases between the two germline ends. Here the CDR3 reads CASSWGVGSNQPQHF. DNA for the CDR3: TGTGCCAGCAGCTGGGGGGTTGGTTCCAATCAGCCCCAGCATTTT.

This clone has a single count. V gene TRBV6-2 or TRBV6-3 combines with J gene TRBJ2-3, with 15 bases fitting TRBD2. The ends lost 5 bases at V and 1 base at J; junction bases unmatched: 13. CDR3 length: 20 residues. Germline CDR1 MNHEY, CDR2 SVGEGT. Here the CDR3 reads CASSPPVGLAGGKGTDTQYF. CDR3 coding DNA: TGTGCCAGCAGTCCCCCCGTCGGACTAGCGGGGGGGAAAGGCACAGATACGCAGTATTTT.

This chain links TRBV3-1 (or the pseudogene TRBV3-2) with TRBJ2-7, with 12 nucleotides matching TRBD2. The CDR3 covers 19 residues. J lost 2 bases, V lost 0 bases, and 11 bases had no gene match. CDR1 is LGHDT, CDR2 YNNKEL, per germline (reference sequence). The CDR3: CASSQDHPLGLAGTYEQYF. In DNA, the CDR3 is TGTGCCAGCAGCCAAGATCACCCCCTTGGACTAGCGGGGACCTACGAGCAGTACTTC.

This clone turned up a few times. The chain links TRBV5-1 to TRBJ1-1; 7 bases map to TRBD1. With 0 bases clipped from V and 4 bases from J, the junction kept 9 bases outside the gene matches. Germline-derived CDR1 and CDR2 are SGHRS and YFSETQ. There are 16 residues in the CDR3. CDR3 loop: CASSLGPRQGGTEAFF. DNA of the CDR3: TGCGCCAGCAGCTTGGGGCCACGACAGGGTGGCACTGAAGCTTTCTTT.

This clone was counted a few times. The chain is built from TRBV11-1 and TRBJ2-2, with D maybe TRBD1 (6 bases). V was clipped by 5 bases and J by 5 bases, with 9 bases between them. Germline V gene sequence: CDR1 SGHAT, CDR2 FQDESV (reference sequence). This CDR3 is built from 13 residues. The CDR3 nucleotides are TGTGCCAGCAGCGTCGGGACAACCGGGGAGCTGTTTTTT. It yields the protein CASSVGTTGELFF.

This clone showed up just a few times. The chain uses TRBV19 and TRBJ1-2; TRBD1 matches at 7 bases. Trimming took 5 bases from V and 4 from J; bases not matched to a gene: 4. Germline V gives CDR1 LNHDA, CDR2 SQIVND (reference sequence). CDR3 length: 13 residues. CDR3 DNA sequence: TGTGCCAGTAGTTTGGGACAGTTCTATGGCTACACCTTC. This sequence encodes CASSLGQFYGYTF.

The genes are TRBV10-2 and TRBJ1-4, with 8 bases that match TRBD1. The V segment lost 8 bases and the J segment 4 bases; nucleotides outside the gene matches: 3. There are 13 residues in the CDR3. Germline V gene lookup returns CDR1 WSHSY and CDR2 SAAADI. The CDR3 loop is CASGGQVNEKLFF. In DNA, the CDR3 is TGCGCCAGCGGGGGACAGGTTAATGAAAAACTGTTTTTT.

V usage is TRBV2 and J usage is TRBJ2-5; unclear D gene. The V gene's germline CDR1 is SNHLY and CDR2 FYNNEI. V lost 0 bases and J lost 5, with 7 bases in between. The CDR3 is 13 residues long. CDR3 sequence (DNA): TGTGCCAGCAGTGAAGCCTTCCCGGAGACCCAGTACTTC. Its protein product is CASSEAFPETQYF.

This chain links TRBV2 with TRBJ2-3; 8 nucleotides line up with TRBD2. Germline V gives CDR1 SNHLY, CDR2 FYNNEI. CDR3 length: 13 residues. Trimming cost V 5 bases and J 5 bases; bases outside gene matches: 3. CDR3 sequence: CASSSGRIDTQYF. The CDR3 DNA sequence: TGTGCCAGCAGTAGCGGGAGAATAGATACGCAGTATTTT.

This clone was found many times. The V call is TRBV4-1, the J call TRBJ2-7, with TRBD1 matching over 9 bases. Germline trimming cut 1 base from V and 3 bases from J; bases unmatched to any gene: 7. The CDR3 covers 16 residues. Germline CDR1 and CDR2: MGHRA and YSYEKL. CDR3 DNA: TGCGCCAGCAGCCAAGCGTTTGGACAGGGGTACTACGAGCAGTACTTC. Encoded protein: CASSQAFGQGYYEQYF.

The V call is TRBV5-1, the J call TRBJ1-5; D unresolved. The V end was cut by 1 base, the J end by 1 base, with 9 bases between. Germline CDR1 reads SGHRS; CDR2 reads YFSETQ. The CDR3 loop spans 15 amino acids. This CDR3 is CASSLTGMSNQPQHF. In nucleotides, the CDR3 is TGCGCCAGCAGCTTGACGGGAATGAGCAATCAGCCCCAGCATTTT. Looking up the rest from reference TRBV5-1 and TRBJ1-5 gives the full variable domain: KAGVTQTPRYLIKTRGQQVTLSCSPISGHRSVSWYQQTPGQGLQFLFEYFSETQRNKGNFPGRFSGRQFSNSRSEMNVSTLELGDSALYLCASSLTGMSNQPQHFGDGTRLSIL.

The genes are TRBV18 and TRBJ2-4; 7 positions match TRBD1. CDR3 length: 16 residues. Germline V lookup: CDR1 KGHSH, CDR2 LQKENI. V gave up 0 bases and J gave up 3 bases; unmatched junction bases: 5. The CDR3 DNA reads as TGTGCCAGCTCACCACCAGGGGGCTACGGCAAAAACATTCAGTACTTC. Amino acids: CASSPPGGYGKNIQYF.

The gene calls are TRBV5-6 and TRBJ2-1, with 9 bases identical to TRBD1. Germline V CDR1 and CDR2: SGHDT, YYEEEE. The CDR3 length is 14 residues. The trim removed 5 bases at V and 7 bases at J, leaving 7 bases unmatched. The CDR3 loop reads CASRPTGGGNEQFF. As DNA, the CDR3 is TGTGCCAGCAGACCGACAGGGGGAGGGAATGAGCAGTTCTTC. The whole variable domain, remainder taken from reference TRBV5-6 and TRBJ2-1, is DAGVTQSPTHLIKTRGQQVTLRCSPKSGHDTVSWYQQALGQGPQFIFQYYEEEERQRGNFPDRFSGHQFPNYSSELNVNALLLGDSALYLCASRPTGGGNEQFFGPGTRLTVL.

The V call is TRBV28, the J call TRBJ2-1, with 9 positions matching TRBD2. Germline assignment: CDR1 MDHEN and CDR2 SYDVKM. CDR3 size: 16 residues. Unmatched junction bases numbered 10, after V lost 5 bases and J lost 5 bases. In DNA form, the CDR3 reads TGTGCCAGCAGTCCCAGGGGAGCGGGAGGACACAATGAGCAGTTCTTC. Residues: CASSPRGAGGHNEQFF.

This rearrangement joins TRBV7-2 to TRBJ2-5; unclear D gene. CDR1 SGHTA and CDR2 FQGNSA come from the germline V gene. CDR3 size: 13 residues. Trimming took off 4 bases at V and 1 base at J, with 7 bases between the two ends. The CDR3 DNA sequence: TGTGCCAGCAGCTCTTCACTCCAAGAGACCCAGTACTTC. Encoded protein: CASSSSLQETQYF.

The chain employs TRBV5-5 and TRBJ1-5, with TRBD1 matching 10 bases. Unmatched junction bases numbered 5, after V lost 2 bases and J lost 9 bases. The CDR3 extends over 14 amino acids. Germline CDR1 reads SGHKS; CDR2 reads YYEKEE (reference sequence). The CDR3 sequence: CASSFDRGRWPQHF. The CDR3 region has the DNA TGTGCCAGCAGCTTCGACAGGGGGCGATGGCCCCAGCATTTT.

The chain combines TRBV2 with TRBJ2-5, with D possibly TRBD2 on 5 matching bases. The V gene's germline CDR1 is SNHLY and CDR2 FYNNEI. Trimming took 4 bases from V and 7 from J, leaving 13 bases between them. The CDR3 length is 13 residues. The CDR3 loop is CASSVEREGTQYF. Written as DNA, the CDR3 is TGTGCCAGCAGTGTGGAGAGGGAAGGGACCCAGTACTTC. Full variable domain (remainder filled in from reference TRBV2 and TRBJ2-5): EPEVTQTPSHQVTQMGQEVILRCVPISNHLYFYWYRQILGQKVEFLVSFYNNEISEKSEIFDDQFSVERPDGSNFTLKIRSTKLEDSAMYFCASSVEREGTQYFGPGTRLLVL.

J is TRBJ1-2 and V is TRBV7-9; 10 nucleotides align to TRBD1. Germline CDR1 is SEHNR and CDR2 is FQNEAQ (reference sequence). This CDR3 has 14 amino acids. Germline trimming cut 5 bases from V and 8 bases from J; bases unmatched to any gene: 8. In nucleotides, the CDR3 is TGTGCCAGCAGCCCCGCGACAGGGGGCCAAGGCTACACCTTC. It codes for CASSPATGGQGYTF.

As regards this clone: Other nucleotide sequences in the sample specify the same CDR3. The chain couples TRBV5-1 to TRBJ1-1; 10 bases align to TRBD1. The CDR3 loop spans 15 amino acids. CDR1 SGHRS and CDR2 YFSETQ come from the germline V gene. J lost 5 bases, V lost 0 bases, and 4 bases had no gene match. CDR3 sequence reads: CASSLGGQGRTEAFF. Here the CDR3 DNA reads TGCGCCAGCAGCTTGGGGGGACAGGGGAGGACTGAAGCTTTCTTT. The whole variable domain, filled in from reference TRBV5-1 and TRBJ1-1, reads KAGVTQTPRYLIKTRGQQVTLSCSPISGHRSVSWYQQTPGQGLQFLFEYFSETQRNKGNFPGRFSGRQFSNSRSEMNVSTLELGDSALYLCASSLGGQGRTEAFFGQGTRLTVV.

The J gene is TRBJ1-2, the V gene TRBV9, with 7 bases lining up with TRBD1. Germline trimming cut 4 bases from V and 4 bases from J; bases unmatched to any gene: 10. The germline V gene encodes CDR1 SGDLS and CDR2 YYNGEE. CDR3 size: 15 residues. The CDR3: CASSSNRGPSYGYTF. The CDR3, as DNA: TGTGCCAGCAGCTCCAACAGGGGTCCGTCCTATGGCTACACCTTC.

The gene calls are TRBV9 and TRBJ2-5, with TRBD2 identical over 7 bases. J lost 5 bases, V lost 4 bases, and 14 bases had no gene match. The CDR3 contains 16 residues. Germline loops: CDR1 SGDLS, CDR2 YYNGEE. CDR3 region: CASSPSGGTLGETQYF. The DNA for the CDR3 is TGTGCCAGCAGCCCCTCCGGGGGGACCCTGGGGGAGACCCAGTACTTC.

This sequence joins TRBV7-9 and TRBJ2-3; 8 nucleotides align to TRBD1. J lost 2 bases, V lost 5 bases, and 9 bases had no gene match. The CDR3 spans 16 residues. Germline V gene data show CDR1 as SEHNR and CDR2 as FQNEAQ (reference sequence). The CDR3 DNA sequence: TGTGCCAGCAGCCTGATGGGACAGGTGCTCACAGATACGCAGTATTTT. As protein: CASSLMGQVLTDTQYF. Together with reference TRBV7-9 and TRBJ2-3, the CDR3 gives the full variable domain: DTGVSQNPRHKITKRGQNVTFRCDPISEHNRLYWYRQTLGQGPEFLTYFQNEAQLEKSRLLSDRFSAERPKGSFSTLEIQRTEQGDSAMYLCASSLMGQVLTDTQYFGPGTRLTVL.

V is TRBV10-1 and J is TRBJ1-1; TRBD1 aligns across 8 bases. The germline V gene encodes CDR1 WNHNN and CDR2 SYGVQD (reference sequence). This CDR3 region has 14 residues. J gave up 5 bases and V 3 bases, and 5 bases lay outside the gene matches. The CDR3 is CASSDPTGATEAFF. CDR3 DNA: TGCGCCAGCAGTGATCCGACAGGGGCGACTGAAGCTTTCTTT.

The chain combines TRBV2 with TRBJ2-7; 9 positions match TRBD1. The germline gives CDR1 SNHLY, CDR2 FYNNEI. The CDR3 has 14 residues. V shed 5 bases, J shed 2 bases, and the junction held 4 bases outside the gene matches. Here the CDR3 reads CASSPGQGPYEQYF. The CDR3 DNA follows: TGTGCCAGCAGTCCGGGACAGGGTCCCTACGAGCAGTACTTC.